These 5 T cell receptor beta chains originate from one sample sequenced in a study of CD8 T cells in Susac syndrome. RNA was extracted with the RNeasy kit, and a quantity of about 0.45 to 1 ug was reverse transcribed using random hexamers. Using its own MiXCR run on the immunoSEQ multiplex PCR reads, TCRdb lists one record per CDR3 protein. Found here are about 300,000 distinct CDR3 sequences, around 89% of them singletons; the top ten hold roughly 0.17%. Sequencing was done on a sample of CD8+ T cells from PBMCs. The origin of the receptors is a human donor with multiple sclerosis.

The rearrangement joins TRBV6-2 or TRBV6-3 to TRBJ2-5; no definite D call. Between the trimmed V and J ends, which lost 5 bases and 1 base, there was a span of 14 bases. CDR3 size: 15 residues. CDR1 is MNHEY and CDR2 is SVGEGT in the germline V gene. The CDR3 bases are TGTGCCAGCAGTGGTGGGCATTCCACCCAAGAGACCCAGTACTTC. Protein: CASSGGHSTQETQYF.

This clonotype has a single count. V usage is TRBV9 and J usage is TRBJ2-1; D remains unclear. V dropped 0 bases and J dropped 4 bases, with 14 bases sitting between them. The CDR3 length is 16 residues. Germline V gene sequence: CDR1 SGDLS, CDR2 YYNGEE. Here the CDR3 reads CASSVVGSTQYNEQFF. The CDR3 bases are TGTGCCAGCAGCGTAGTCGGGTCAACACAATACAATGAGCAGTTCTTC.

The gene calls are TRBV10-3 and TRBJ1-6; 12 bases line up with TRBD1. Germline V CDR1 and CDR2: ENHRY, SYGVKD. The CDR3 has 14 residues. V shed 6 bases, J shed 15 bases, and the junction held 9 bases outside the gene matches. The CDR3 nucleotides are TGTGCCATCAGCGAGGGACAGGGGGCATTTGGCCTCCACTTT. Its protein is CAISEGQGAFGLHF.

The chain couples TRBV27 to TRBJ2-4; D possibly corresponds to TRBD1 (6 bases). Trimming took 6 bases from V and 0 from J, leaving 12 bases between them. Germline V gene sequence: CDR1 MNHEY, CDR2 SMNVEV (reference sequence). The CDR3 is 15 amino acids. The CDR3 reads CASSRGQLAKNIQYF. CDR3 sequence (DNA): TGTGCCAGCAGCCGCGGACAGCTAGCCAAAAACATTCAGTACTTC.

CDR3 coding DNA: TGCGCCAGCAGCCCCTCCGGGACAGTCACCTACGAGCAGTACTTC. Its translation is CASSPSGTVTYEQYF. The chain recombines TRBV4-3 with TRBJ2-7; 7 nucleotides line up with TRBD1. Germline V lookup: CDR1 LGHNA, CDR2 YSLEER. This CDR3 is built from 15 residues. J was trimmed by 2 bases and V by 4 bases; bases with no gene match: 8.